Listed below are T cell receptor beta chains from one sample, sequenced in a study of cytomegalovirus exposure and HLA in healthy donors. Clones were read by immunoSEQ multiplex PCR, and TCRdb kept only the in-frame ones, dropping some. The table lists approximately 260,000 clones, approximately 86% of them singletons. The sequenced sample consisted of PBMCs. The receptors derive from a woman aged 25 to 39 in good health and CMV-seropositive. Both conserved end residues are part of each CDR3. D genes are given only for firm matches. The size of a clone is reported for some rows only, either as once, few or many, or as a class for expanded clones.

clone_size j_call d_call v_call cdr3_nt cdr3_aa
. TRBJ1-5 . TRBV4-2 TGTGCCAGCAGCCAAGCCCTACCCGGACAGTTTAGCAATCAGCCCCAGCATTTT CASSQALPGQFSNQPQHF
. TRBJ2-1 . TRBV5-6 TGTGCCAGCAGCTTGGAGATGAGAGTTGGGCAGTTCTTC CASSLEMRVGQFF
. TRBJ1-2 . TRBV6-5 TGTGCCAGCAGCGCCGGGCGGTTGAGGGTCGGCTACACCTTC CASSAGRLRVGYTF
. TRBJ1-2 . TRBV18 TGTGCCAGCTCTCGAGCAGGGTTTGGGGACTATGGCTACACCTTC CASSRAGFGDYGYTF
. TRBJ2-5 . TRBV6-1 TGTGCCGGGGGCCGATCGGGCGTGGAGACCCAGTACTTC CAGGRSGVETQYF
. TRBJ2-1 . TRBV4-2 TGTGCCAGCAGCCTCCTCCTAGGGGGGGACCCGTACAATGAGCAGTTCTTC CASSLLLGGDPYNEQFF
. TRBJ1-2 . TRBV20-1 TGCAGTGCTGCACAGGGTAATGGCTACACCTTC CSAAQGNGYTF
. TRBJ1-1 . TRBV7-2 TGTGCCAGCAGCTTAAACTCTGTCATGAACACTGAAGCTTTCTTT CASSLNSVMNTEAFF
. TRBJ1-5 . TRBV18 TGTGCCAGCTCACCCGATACGGGTCAGCCCCAGCATTTT CASSPDTGQPQHF
few TRBJ2-7 TRBD2 TRBV2 TGTGCCACTCGGGGACTAGCCTACGAGCAGTACTTC CATRGLAYEQYF
. TRBJ2-7 . TRBV5-1 TGCGCCAGCAGTCCCGGAGGGCCTAGGTACGAGCAGTACTTC CASSPGGPRYEQYF
. TRBJ2-1 TRBD2 TRBV18 TGTGCCAGCTCACCACGCGGGGCTAGCGGGAGCGACTACAATGAGCAGTTCTTC CASSPRGASGSDYNEQFF
. TRBJ2-3 . TRBV7-9 TGTGCCAGCAGCTCGGGAGTGGTAGATACGCAGTATTTT CASSSGVVDTQYF
. TRBJ1-1 TRBD1 TRBV11-3 TGTGCCAGCAGCCCAAAGGGGGCACTGAACACTGAAGCTTTCTTT CASSPKGALNTEAFF
. TRBJ2-1 TRBD2 TRBV11-3 TGTGCCAGCAGCTCTGGACTAGCAAGGGAGCAGTTCTTC CASSSGLAREQFF
. TRBJ2-7 . TRBV7-7 TGTGCCAGCAGCCTTGATAGCGGAACTTCCTACGAGCAGTACTTC CASSLDSGTSYEQYF
. TRBJ2-1 TRBD2 TRBV9 TGTGCCAGCAGCACCCGACTAGCGGGAGGGCCATATGAGCAGTTCTTC CASSTRLAGGPYEQFF
. TRBJ1-2 TRBD1 TRBV19 TGTGCCAGTAGTATAGATCTAATGACAGGGGCGAACTATGGCTACACCTTC CASSIDLMTGANYGYTF
. TRBJ2-3 . TRBV16 TGTGCCAGCAGCCAATCTATCCCTACAGATACGCAGTATTTT CASSQSIPTDTQYF
. TRBJ2-7 . TRBV7-6 TGTGCCAGCAGCTTAAAACAGGGCTACGAGCAGTACTTC CASSLKQGYEQYF
. TRBJ1-2 . TRBV7-8 TGTGCCAGCAGCGGCGGGGGGGGCAGACCTAACTATGGCTACACCTTC CASSGGGGRPNYGYTF
. TRBJ1-2 TRBD1 TRBV4-1 TGCGCCAGCAGCCTTGTTGTGGGACAGGGGACTGGCTACACCTTC CASSLVVGQGTGYTF
. TRBJ2-1 . TRBV5-1 TGCGCCAGCAGCTTGGTGGGGGCAGACACCTACAATGAGCAGTTCTTC CASSLVGADTYNEQFF
. TRBJ2-2 TRBD1 TRBV30 TGTGCCTGGGGGACAGGGGTCACCGGGGAGCTGTTTTTT CAWGTGVTGELFF
. TRBJ2-7 . TRBV14 TGTGCCAGCAGCCAAGACAACTCCTACGAGCAGTACTTC CASSQDNSYEQYF
. TRBJ2-5 . TRBV7-6 TGTGCCAGCAGCTTAGGACTCCTGGACGCCGGGGGGACCCAGTACTTC CASSLGLLDAGGTQYF
. TRBJ2-7 TRBD2 TRBV27 TGTGCCAGCAGTCCTACTAGCGGGAGCAGCAACGAGCAGTACTTC CASSPTSGSSNEQYF
. TRBJ2-1 . TRBV11-3 TGTGCCAGCAGCTTAGAACAGGGAAGCCCATACAATGAGCAGTTCTTC CASSLEQGSPYNEQFF
few TRBJ2-3 . TRBV2 TGTGCCAGCAGTGCCTTAACTAGCTCAGATACGCAGTATTTT CASSALTSSDTQYF
. TRBJ2-7 . TRBV19 TGTGCCAGTAGTTTTGCGGCGGGTCGTTACGAGCAGTACTTC CASSFAAGRYEQYF
. TRBJ2-7 . TRBV2 TGTGCCAGCAGTGAAGAGTTGGCGGCAACCTACGAGCAGTACTTC CASSEELAATYEQYF
. TRBJ1-1 . TRBV28 TGTGCCAGCTTCGAAACGGGGGGGAACACTGAAGCTTTCTTT CASFETGGNTEAFF
. TRBJ1-4 . TRBV28 TGTGCCAGCAACCCTTCAGGCAGGGAGGGAGAACTGTTTTTT CASNPSGREGELFF
. TRBJ2-1 . TRBV6-4 TGTGCCAGCAGTCGGGGTGCGGGACTCCCCTCCTACAATGAGCAGTTCTTC CASSRGAGLPSYNEQFF
. TRBJ2-7 TRBD2 TRBV7-9 TGTGCCAGCAGCACTAGCGGGAGGGCCCAATACGAGCAGTACTTC CASSTSGRAQYEQYF
. TRBJ1-2 TRBD1 TRBV6-4 TGTGCCAGCAGGGGGGCCCTAACCACGGGGACAGTCCGCTATGGCTACACCTTC CASRGALTTGTVRYGYTF
. TRBJ2-7 TRBD1 TRBV7-9 TGTGCCAGCAGCCCGACAGGGGGCTACGAGCAGTACTTC CASSPTGGYEQYF
. TRBJ2-1 TRBD2 TRBV6-1 TGTGCCAGCAGTGATTCCGGGACTAGCGGGAGGAGAAGGAATGAGCAGTTCTTC CASSDSGTSGRRRNEQFF
. TRBJ1-2 . TRBV2 TGTGCCAGCAGTGAGTCCAGGGAGGAGGGCTACACCTTC CASSESREEGYTF
once TRBJ2-7 . TRBV25-1 TGTGCCAGCAGTGAATACGAAGCTGGCGAGCAGTACTTC CASSEYEAGEQYF
. TRBJ1-1 . TRBV5-1 TGCGCCAGCAGCTCACAAGTTACGAACACTGAAGCTTTCTTT CASSSQVTNTEAFF
. TRBJ2-1 . TRBV11-2 TGTGCCAGCAGCTTATACGCCAGGGGAAGCTCCTACAATGAGCAGTTCTTC CASSLYARGSSYNEQFF
. TRBJ2-7 . TRBV30 TGTGCCTGGAGTGTACAGGGAGAGCAGTACTTC CAWSVQGEQYF
. TRBJ2-5 . TRBV5-1 TGCGCCAGCAGCGAGCGGTCACAAGAGACCCAGTACTTC CASSERSQETQYF
. TRBJ1-1 TRBD1 TRBV2 TGTGCCAGATCAGGACAGGTGGGGAACACTGAAGCTTTCTTT CARSGQVGNTEAFF
once TRBJ2-1 TRBD2 TRBV30 TGTGCCTGGAGGGGCGGGACTACACCCTCCTACAATGAGCAGTTCTTC CAWRGGTTPSYNEQFF
many TRBJ2-2 . TRBV7-9 TGTGCCAGCAGCCCGATCCCGGGCCTCAAGGTGGGGAGTTCCGGGGAGCTGTTTTTT CASSPIPGLKVGSSGELFF
. TRBJ2-7 TRBD2 TRBV6-6 TGTGCCAGCAGGGGGAGGACTAGCGGGAGTCTGAACGAGCAGTACTTC CASRGRTSGSLNEQYF